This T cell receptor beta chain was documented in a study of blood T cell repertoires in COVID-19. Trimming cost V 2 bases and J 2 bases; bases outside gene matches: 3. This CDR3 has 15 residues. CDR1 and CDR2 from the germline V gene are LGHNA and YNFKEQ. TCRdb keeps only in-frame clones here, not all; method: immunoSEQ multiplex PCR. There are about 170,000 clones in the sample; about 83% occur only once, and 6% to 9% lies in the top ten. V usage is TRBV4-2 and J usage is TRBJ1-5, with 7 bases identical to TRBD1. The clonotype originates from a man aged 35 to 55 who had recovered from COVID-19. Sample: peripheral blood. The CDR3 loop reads CASSQSDRGNQPQHF. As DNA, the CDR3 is TGTGCCAGCAGCCAATCAGACAGGGGCAATCAGCCCCAGCATTTT.